Sequencing of this T cell receptor beta chain was carried out in a study of blood T cell repertoires in COVID-19. CDR1 GTSNPN and CDR2 SVGIG come from the germline V gene (reference sequence). The CDR3 loop spans 13 amino acids. About this clone itself: A junction boundary mismatches the germline segment, possibly from a read error.

TCRdb's table, derived via immunoSEQ multiplex PCR, lists solely in-frame clones and lacks some. Counted here are hundreds of thousands of clones, 88% occurring once; the ten biggest clones make up 0.99%. The genes are TRBV30 and TRBJ1-6, with 7 bases aligning to TRBD1. Material: peripheral blood. The TCR originated in a woman between 35 and 50 years old who had recovered from COVID-19. CDR3 residues: CAGRGQLGSPLHF. The CDR3 coding sequence is TGTGCCGGGAGGGGACAGCTTGGGTCACCCCTCCACTTT.